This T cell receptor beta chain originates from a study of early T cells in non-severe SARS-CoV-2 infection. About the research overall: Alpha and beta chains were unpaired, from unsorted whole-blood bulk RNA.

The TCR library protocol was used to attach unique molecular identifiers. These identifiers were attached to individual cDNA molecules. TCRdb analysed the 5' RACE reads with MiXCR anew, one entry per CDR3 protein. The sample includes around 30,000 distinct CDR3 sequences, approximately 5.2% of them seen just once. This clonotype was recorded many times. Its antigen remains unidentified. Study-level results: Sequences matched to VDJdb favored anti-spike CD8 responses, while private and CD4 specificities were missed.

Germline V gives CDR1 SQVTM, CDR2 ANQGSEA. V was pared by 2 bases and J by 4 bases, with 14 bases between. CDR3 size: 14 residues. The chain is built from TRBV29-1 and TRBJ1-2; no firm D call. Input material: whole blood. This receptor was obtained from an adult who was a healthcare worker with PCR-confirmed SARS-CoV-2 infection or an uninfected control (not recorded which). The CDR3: CSVEPRGPGYGYTF. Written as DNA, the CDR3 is TGCAGCGTTGAACCCCGGGGTCCGGGCTATGGCTACACCTTC.